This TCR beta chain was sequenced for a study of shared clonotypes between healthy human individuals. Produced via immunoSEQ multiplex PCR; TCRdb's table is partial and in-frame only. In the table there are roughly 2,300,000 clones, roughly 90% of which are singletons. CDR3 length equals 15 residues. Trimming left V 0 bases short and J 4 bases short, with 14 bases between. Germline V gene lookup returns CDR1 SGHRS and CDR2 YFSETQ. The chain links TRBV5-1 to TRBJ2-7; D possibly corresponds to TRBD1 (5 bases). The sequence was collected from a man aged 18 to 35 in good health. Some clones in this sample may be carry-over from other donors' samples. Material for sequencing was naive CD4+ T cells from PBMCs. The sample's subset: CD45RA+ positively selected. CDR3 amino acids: CASSLAAGIQYEQYF. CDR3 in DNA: TGCGCCAGCAGCTTGGCAGCAGGGATTCAATACGAGCAGTACTTC.